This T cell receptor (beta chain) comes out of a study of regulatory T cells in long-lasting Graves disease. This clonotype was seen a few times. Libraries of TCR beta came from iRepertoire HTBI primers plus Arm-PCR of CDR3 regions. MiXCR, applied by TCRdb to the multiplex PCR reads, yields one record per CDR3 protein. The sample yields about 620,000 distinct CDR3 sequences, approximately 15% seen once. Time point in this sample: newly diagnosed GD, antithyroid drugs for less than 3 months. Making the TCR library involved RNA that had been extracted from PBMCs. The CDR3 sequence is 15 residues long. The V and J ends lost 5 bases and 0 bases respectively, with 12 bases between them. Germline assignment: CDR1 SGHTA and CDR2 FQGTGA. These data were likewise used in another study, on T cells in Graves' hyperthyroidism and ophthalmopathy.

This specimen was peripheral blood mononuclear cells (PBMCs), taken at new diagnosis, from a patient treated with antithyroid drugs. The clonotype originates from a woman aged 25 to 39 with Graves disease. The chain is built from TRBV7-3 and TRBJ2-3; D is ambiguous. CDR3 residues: CASSLGSLSTDTQYF. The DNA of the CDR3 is TGTGCCAGCAGCCTCGGCTCACTTAGCACAGATACGCAGTATTTT.